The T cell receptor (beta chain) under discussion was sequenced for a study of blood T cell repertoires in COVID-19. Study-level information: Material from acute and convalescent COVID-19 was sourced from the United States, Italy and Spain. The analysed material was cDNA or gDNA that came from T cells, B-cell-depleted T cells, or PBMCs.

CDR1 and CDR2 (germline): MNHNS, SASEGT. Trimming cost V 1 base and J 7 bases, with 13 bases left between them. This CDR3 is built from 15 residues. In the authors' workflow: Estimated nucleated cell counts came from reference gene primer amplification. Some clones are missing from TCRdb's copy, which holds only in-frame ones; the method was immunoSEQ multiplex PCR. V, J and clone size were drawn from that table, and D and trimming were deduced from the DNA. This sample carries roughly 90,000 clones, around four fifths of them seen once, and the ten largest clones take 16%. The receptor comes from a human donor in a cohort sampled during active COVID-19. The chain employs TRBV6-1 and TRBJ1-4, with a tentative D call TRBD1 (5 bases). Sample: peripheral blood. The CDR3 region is CASSEGGAISEKLFF. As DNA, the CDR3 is TGTGCCAGCAGTGAAGGCGGGGCAATTAGTGAAAAACTGTTTTTT.